This T cell receptor beta chain was profiled in a study of blood T cell repertoires in COVID-19. Overall study: The cDNA or gDNA used as material had been derived from T cells, B-cell-depleted T cells, or PBMCs.

Everyone who took part was roughly 18 to 89 years old, and they came from about 25 US areas. Each exposed participant met a COVID-19 case in the 2 weeks preceding study entry. Germline loops: CDR1 SGHDT, CDR2 YYEEEE. After removal of 2 bases from V and 4 bases from J, the junction contained 5 bases not matched to a gene. CDR3 length equals 15 residues. Under the authors' procedure: Cell counts per sample came from amplifying reference gene primers. Clones were sequenced by immunoSEQ multiplex PCR, and TCRdb holds only the in-frame ones, with some missing. Clone size and V and J calls were adopted from that table, with D and trimming inferred from the DNA. In the table there are over 350,000 clones, approximately 90% of which are singletons.

The rearrangement links TRBV5-6 to TRBJ1-4, with TRBD1 matching over 7 bases. The specimen was PBMCs or T cells enriched from blood (not recorded which). The clonotype comes from a woman between 40 and 50 years old who had been exposed to COVID-19. The CDR3 sequence: CASSFLDRNNEKLFF. The CDR3 coding sequence is TGTGCCAGCAGCTTCTTGGACAGGAATAATGAAAAACTGTTTTTT. Based on the CDR3 plus reference TRBV5-6 and TRBJ1-4, the full variable domain is DAGVTQSPTHLIKTRGQQVTLRCSPKSGHDTVSWYQQALGQGPQFIFQYYEEEERQRGNFPDRFSGHQFPNYSSELNVNALLLGDSALYLCASSFLDRNNEKLFFGSGTQLSVL.